The present T cell receptor (beta chain) was sequenced within a study of tumor-infiltrating lymphocytes in primary liver carcinoma (dated by TCRdb to about 2017). For the wider study: Between late 2015 and early 2016, five patients in China with histopathologically diagnosed primary liver carcinoma had surgical resection. Each sample produced roughly 3.5 to 7.13 million productive TCRbeta reads, and read depth showed no significant difference between tissue types. For each liver tumor, the study sampled five regions along with adjacent normal tissue and blood, and applied TCRbeta repertoire sequencing, expression microarrays and whole-exome sequencing. TCRbeta repertoire sequencing covered roughly 35 specimens from 5 patients: around 25 tumor regions, 5 adjacent noncancerous liver tissues and 5 peripheral blood samples. The five patients had tumors of stage T1-T3 N0M0, with maximum diameters ranging from about 4.2 to 10 cm. Repertoires from technical replicates were highly reproducible, with mean shared-clone rates roughly 0.89 and correlation coefficients above 0.95. Of the five patients, three men and two women aged 30 to 69 years, four had hepatocellular carcinoma and one had combined HCC and intrahepatic cholangiocarcinoma. Study-level results and caveats: Because only the TCR beta chain was sequenced and unpaired alpha chains were not captured, true repertoire diversity is likely underestimated. Repertoire overlap was found to be higher between tumor regions (mean roughly 36%) than between tumor-adjacent (about 17%) or tumor-blood (around 14%) pairs, consistent with antigen-driven expansion. Comparison of CD4+ and CD8+ T cell repertoires was precluded by the use of bulk unsorted samples. A significantly larger repertoire fraction was made up by the top 250 clones in tumors than in blood (p = 0.039). With just 4 or 5 patients in the study, the authors point out that the findings should be validated in a larger study.

TCRbeta-specific cDNA was reverse-transcribed from about 500 ng total RNA using a constant-region primer and ProtoScript II reverse transcriptase. TCRbeta libraries were built with three nested multiplex PCR rounds, a slightly modified ARM-PCR procedure. Multiplex TRBV1-TRBV30 forward primers and a Cbeta reverse primer were used in the first two PCR rounds, each of which was run for around 10 cycles. Sample barcodes and Illumina adapters were added in a final 25-cycle PCR with Deep VentR polymerase. Before sequencing, amplicons of 200-500 bp were gel-purified using a QIAquick gel extraction kit. An Illumina HiSeq 2500 was used to sequence the TCRbeta amplicons, generating 250-bp paired-end reads. Turning to the authors' computational methods: Reads were quality-trimmed with Trimmomatic v0.33, and paired reads were merged with FLASH v1.2.11 to recover full CDR3 sequences. V, D and J germline segments were assigned to the rearranged TCRbeta sequences by MiGEC v1.2.1b. Clonotype statistics, along with Shannon-Wiener diversity indices, were calculated using VDJtools v1.0.0. Except for diversity analysis, only the 250 most abundant clonotypes of each sample were used in subsequent analyses to reduce sampling bias. TCRdb itself trimmed the public reads at Q25 with fastp, ran MiXCR and retained productive beta chains. Each CDR3 protein gets just one entry, which takes the most common genes and DNA from the rows behind it. None of the V and J calls come from the authors' own analysis; TCRdb made them. Present in this sample are fewer than 350,000 distinct CDR3 sequences, about 65% of which were seen just once. In total, the top ten clones hold about 6.1% of the sample.

This clonotype was seen only a few times. Its antigen target is currently unknown. No base quality values were provided; no much bigger clone lies one nucleotide off. Blood RNA was extracted from unsorted whole blood using TRIzol reagent, and germline DNA was obtained with the DNeasy Blood & Tissue kit. At the time of sampling, the patients were treatment-naive and had chronic HBV infection. Before surgery, 3.5 to 4 milliliters of peripheral blood were drawn into K2EDTA tubes. CDR1 and CDR2, per the germline V gene, are SGHRS and YFSETQ. The CDR3 runs 14 residues from the cysteine to the phenylalanine. The only DNA kept is the CDR3, 42 bases in frame from the first base. V is pared back by 2 bases and J by 7 bases, with 10 bases lying between the germline termini.

The sequenced sample was peripheral blood. This sequence uses TRBV5-1 and TRBJ1-6, with an unclear D gene assignment. The sequence was obtained from a man aged 35 to 55 with primary liver carcinoma and hepatitis B virus infection. CDR3 loop: CASSFTVENSPLHF. The nucleotides read TGCGCCAGCAGCTTCACAGTTGAAAATTCACCCCTCCACTTT. With all but the CDR3 taken from the reference TRBV5-1 and TRBJ1-6 genes, the full variable domain is: KAGVTQTPRYLIKTRGQQVTLSCSPISGHRSVSWYQQTPGQGLQFLFEYFSETQRNKGNFPGRFSGRQFSNSRSEMNVSTLELGDSALYLCASSFTVENSPLHFGNGTRLTVT.